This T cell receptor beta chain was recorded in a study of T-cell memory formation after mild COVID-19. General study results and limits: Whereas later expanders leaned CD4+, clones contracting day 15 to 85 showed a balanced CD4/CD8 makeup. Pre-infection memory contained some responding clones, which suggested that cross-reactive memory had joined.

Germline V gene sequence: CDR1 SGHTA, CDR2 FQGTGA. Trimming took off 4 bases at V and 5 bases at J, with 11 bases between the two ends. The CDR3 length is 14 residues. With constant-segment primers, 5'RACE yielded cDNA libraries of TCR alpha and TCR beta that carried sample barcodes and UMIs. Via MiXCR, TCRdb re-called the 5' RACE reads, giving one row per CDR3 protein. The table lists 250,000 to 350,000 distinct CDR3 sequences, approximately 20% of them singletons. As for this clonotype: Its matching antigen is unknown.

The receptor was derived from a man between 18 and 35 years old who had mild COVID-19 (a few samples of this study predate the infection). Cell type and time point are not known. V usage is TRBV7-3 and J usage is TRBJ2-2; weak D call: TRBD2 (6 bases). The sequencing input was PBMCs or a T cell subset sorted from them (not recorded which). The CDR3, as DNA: TGTGCCAGCAGCTCCGAGGCGGGGACCGGGGAGCTGTTTTTT. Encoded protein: CASSSEAGTGELFF.